The present TCR beta chain was sequenced within a study of post-analysis software for immune sequencing data (dated by TCRdb to between 2015 and 2017). Some background on the complete study: The recorded disease courses included relapsing-remitting, secondary progressive and progressive-relapsing multiple sclerosis, and some patients had no subtype annotation. The patient repertoires were compared against approximately eleven previously published healthy control repertoires obtained from donors aged 6 to 25 years. A subset of samples was prepared in parallel using single-end sample barcoding, then pooled and co-amplified after Illumina adapter ligation. Study-level results and caveats: The control group was slightly older than the multiple sclerosis patient group. Compared with controls, multiple sclerosis patients had significantly lower normalized Chao1 diversity, a finding suggesting substantial peripheral T-cell clonal expansion. Significantly higher frequencies in patients than in controls were found for a few TRBV segments, including TRBV5-6, TRBV5-1 and TRBV20-1. Direct clustering with F measure revealed strong co-clustering of samples prepared in the same batch, which led to a batch-effect correction.

This clonotype was found once. Its specific antigen is unknown. A junction boundary mismatches the germline segment, possibly from a read error. To demonstrate the VDJtools post-analysis software, the study profiled TCR beta repertoires from the peripheral blood of 10 to 15 young patients with multiple sclerosis. Multiple sclerosis patients were children and adolescents aged 6 to 15 years. The library was prepared using PCR. Sequencer: Illumina HiSeq 2500. To reduce PCR and sequencing biases, unique molecular identifiers were built into the TCR beta cDNA libraries. Roughly 500,000 cDNA molecules were obtained for every 1 to 10 million input T cells, so each molecule roughly corresponded to one T cell. The patient libraries were prepared and sequenced using the same protocol as the earlier healthy control dataset. Within a given batch, samples were prepared together, multiplexed and sequenced on the same HiSeq lane. For the original study's pipeline: Raw barcoded reads were processed with MIGEC, discarding single-read molecular identifier groups before consensus assembly and CDR3 extraction. Clonotype tables were post-analysed with VDJtools, and diversity was normalized by down-sampling all datasets to the smallest sample size. In repertoire overlap clustering, CDR3 amino acid sequences, but not nucleotide sequences, were matched to correct batch-related cross-sample contamination. In TCRdb, the public reads were trimmed at Q25 with fastp and aligned with MiXCR, with productive beta chains retained. Entries that share a CDR3 protein sequence are merged under the most common genes and DNA. The V and J calls here are based on TCRdb, not the publication. A total of roughly 620,000 distinct CDR3 sequences appear in this sample, around 40% of them only once. The ten largest clones represent more than 1.5% of the sample.

CDR1 and CDR2 are read off the germline V gene as SGHTA and FQGNSA. Including the terminal cysteine and phenylalanine, the CDR3 comprises 15 residues. Of the read, only the CDR3 DNA is kept; its 45 bases are in frame from base 1. Sequenced: blood. The chain links TRBV7-2 with TRBJ2-3; no D segment can be confidently identified. This sequence was found in a girl under 18 with multiple sclerosis. Here is the DNA: TGTGCCAGCAGCTCTTCTCGCGTCTCCACAGATACACAGTATTTT. Protein translation: CASSSSRVSTDTQYF. Extended through the reference TRBV7-2 and TRBJ2-3 proteins, this CDR3 yields the full variable domain: GAGVSQSPSNKVTEKGKDVELRCDPISGHTALYWYRQSLGQGLEFLIYFQGNSAPDKSGLPSDRFSAERTGGSVSTLTIQRTQQEDSAVYLCASSSSRVSTDTQYFGPGTRLTVL.